This T cell receptor (beta chain) was sequenced during a study of CD8 T cells in ankylosing spondylitis. Study-wide findings and caveats: There were earlier reports of some motif variants in reactive arthritis synovial fluid and blood. A motif of roughly 8 highly homologous TCR beta variants was seen as apparently characteristic of ankylosing spondylitis blood. Clones linked to disease were reported to show significant enrichment in matched ankylosing spondylitis synovial fluid.

Library preparation for TCR beta used quantitative 5'-RACE with molecular barcodes. TCRdb used MiXCR to reprocess the 5' RACE reads, holding one entry per CDR3 protein. The table includes around 490,000 distinct CDR3 sequences, 5.3% detected once. This clonotype was seen at least ten times. Antigen unknown. V was cut by 2 bases and J by 0 bases, with 9 bases left in between. Germline CDR1 reads SGHDT; CDR2 reads YYEEEE. The CDR3 spans 14 residues. V gene TRBV5-6 combines with J gene TRBJ2-7; D is unclear. This TCR came from a male donor with ankylosing spondylitis. Source material: blood, either unsorted or a sorted T cell fraction (not recorded which). CDR3 nucleotide sequence: TGTGCCAGCAGCTTCCAATGGGCCTCCTACGAGCAGTACTTC. Translation gives CASSFQWASYEQYF.